This T cell receptor (beta chain) was sequenced in a study of blood T cells in healthy people across ages. For this clonotype: Its antigen is still unknown.

Per sample, a minimum of 6.5 million PBMCs were isolated. At least 5 micrograms of total RNA were extracted per sample. This CDR3 comprises 15 residues. The ends were cut back, 0 bases at V and 3 bases at J, with 13 bases in the middle. Germline-derived CDR1 and CDR2 are SQVTM and ANQGSEA. A second PCR of roughly 7 to 11 cycles used a sample-barcoded 5' primer and a J-beta primer mix. Each CDR3 protein is one row after TCRdb ran MiXCR on the 5' RACE reads. The table has 800,000 or so distinct CDR3 sequences, roughly 25% seen once. Overall study results and limits: Naive T cell percentage showed a strong correlation with TCR beta diversity.

These data were likewise used in another study, on T cells of mothers and their children. As that report states: Related mother-child pairs shared marginally more repertoire than unrelated pairs, though not significantly.

The chain has TRBV29-1 and TRBJ2-3, with a tentative D call TRBD2 (5 bases). This sequence was found in a boy between 10 and 17 years old in good health. Sequencing input: blood. The CDR3 loop reads CSVEETGMGTDTQYF. The CDR3 nucleotides are TGCAGCGTTGAAGAAACGGGGATGGGTACAGATACGCAGTATTTT.